This T cell receptor (beta chain) was profiled in a study of identical twins. TCRdb used MiXCR to reprocess the 5' RACE reads, holding one entry per CDR3 protein. The sample consists of 1.5 million to 2 million distinct CDR3 sequences, around a third of them appearing once. This CDR3 contains 19 residues. Germline values: CDR1 KGHDR, CDR2 SFDVKD. Unmatched junction bases numbered 9, after V lost 1 base and J lost 0 bases. Study-wide findings and caveats: For cord blood, abundant beta clonotypes had fewer insertions, unlike memory repertoires, which showed none. Low generation-probability sequences were in excess among twin-shared out-of-frame alpha sequences. The models gave estimates that fell short of the out-of-frame TCR alpha sharing seen in monozygotic twins. Researchers caution that invariant MAIT and iNKT cells could partly confound zero-insertion analyses.

This clonotype was seen a few times. Its target is unknown. Sequencing was carried out using cord blood. The chain has TRBV24-1 and TRBJ2-1; 9 bases agree with TRBD1. The TCR sequence derives from a newborn girl in good health. The CDR3, as DNA: TGTGCCACCAGTGATTTAGGCTCCGGGACAGGGAGCTCCTACAATGAGCAGTTCTTC. Protein sequence: CATSDLGSGTGSSYNEQFF.